Given below is one T cell receptor (beta chain) in context. This sample is part of a study of blood T cell repertoires in COVID-19. Trimming removed 0 bases at V and 3 bases at J, with 10 bases between. Per the germline V gene, CDR1 is SGHRS and CDR2 is YFSETQ. The CDR3 totals 15 residues. Libraries were prepared by immunoSEQ multiplex PCR; TCRdb keeps only in-frame clonotypes and omits some of them. This sample has some 400,000 clones, with roughly nine tenths found just once. The source of this sequence is a woman in her 40s who had been exposed to COVID-19. Sequencing was done on a sample of PBMCs or T cells enriched from blood (not recorded which). V gene TRBV5-1 combines with J gene TRBJ1-5, with D maybe TRBD1 (6 bases). The CDR3, as DNA: TGCGCCAGCAGCTTGGAAGGGGGTTACAATCAGCCCCAGCATTTT. It encodes CASSLEGGYNQPQHF.